The entry below describes one T cell receptor beta chain. Its antigen is as yet unknown. Treatment meaning: approximately 18 received Ad26.COV2.S at low or high dose, single or two shots; 5 received placebo; per-sample allocation not given. Specimens were obtained on day 63 following the first vaccine or placebo injection. This person who donated was an adult of 18-55 years in Boston. CDR3 length: 16 amino acids. Germline-derived CDR1 and CDR2 are MNHEY and SVGAGI. The V end lost 3 bases, the J end lost 1 base, and 10 bases lay between the germline ends. The table came from immunoSEQ multiplex PCR; TCRdb's copy has only in-frame clones and leaves some out. The sample holds around 400,000 clones, about nine tenths seen once. The data are from a study of Ad26.COV2.S vaccination and SARS-CoV-2 variants. Whole-study context: Trial arm assignment for the donor was COV1001 Ad26.COV2.S. General study points: Vaccinated and placebo-treated recipients had similar non-spike TCR breadth. Responses of spike-specific T cells (both CD8+ and CD4+) reportedly showed substantial breadth after vaccination.

This sequence was found in a person between 18 and 65 years old who received the Ad26.COV2.S COVID-19 vaccine or a placebo. The rearrangement links TRBV6-5 to TRBJ2-6; D is possibly TRBD2 (5 bases). This sample comprised peripheral blood, obtained in a trial of Ad26.COV2.S vaccine versus placebo. In DNA form, the CDR3 reads TGTGCCAGCAGTTATTTACCGGGGTCTGGGGCCAACGTCCTGACTTTC. Translated, it gives CASSYLPGSGANVLTF.